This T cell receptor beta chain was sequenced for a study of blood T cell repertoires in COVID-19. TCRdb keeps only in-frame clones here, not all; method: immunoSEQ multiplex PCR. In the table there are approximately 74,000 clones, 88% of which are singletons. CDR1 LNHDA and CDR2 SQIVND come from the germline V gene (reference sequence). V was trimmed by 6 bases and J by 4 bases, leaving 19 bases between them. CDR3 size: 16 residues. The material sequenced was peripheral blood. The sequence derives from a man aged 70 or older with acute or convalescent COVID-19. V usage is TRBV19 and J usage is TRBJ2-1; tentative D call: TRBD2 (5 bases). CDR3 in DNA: TGTGCCAGTAGGAGGGCCGCGCGAGACAAATACAATGAGCAGTTCTTC. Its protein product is CASRRAARDKYNEQFF.